Below, 7 T cell receptor beta chains from the same sample are listed, as sequenced in a study of T cell responses to AZD1222 COVID-19 vaccine. Only in-frame clones appear in the TCRdb table, and some are missing; sequencing was by immunoSEQ multiplex PCR. The sample has fewer than 150,000 clones; 75% to 90% are singletons. The source was peripheral blood, collected on day 0 of AZD1222 vaccination. These TCRs come from an adult in good health.

The chain combines TRBV25-1 with TRBJ2-2; D gene ambiguous. Germline V gene sequence: CDR1 MGHDK, CDR2 SYGVNS. V was trimmed by 7 bases and J by 1 base, leaving 10 bases between them. This CDR3 has 14 amino acids. Written as DNA, the CDR3 is TGTGCCAGCACTCCCCCATGGAACACCGGGGAGCTGTTTTTT. Translation: CASTPPWNTGELFF.

The chain has TRBV30 and TRBJ2-7; perhaps TRBD1 as D (6 bases). CDR1 and CDR2 (germline): GTSNPN, SVGIG (reference sequence). V was cut by 4 bases and J by 8 bases, with 12 bases left in between. The CDR3 length is 11 residues. CDR3 region: CAWTLQGQQYF. CDR3 coding DNA: TGTGCCTGGACCTTACAGGGCCAGCAGTACTTC. Based on the CDR3 plus reference TRBV30 and TRBJ2-7, the full variable domain is SQTIHQWPATLVQPVGSPLSLECTVEGTSNPNLYWYRQAAGRGLQLLFYSVGIGQISSEVPQNLSASRPQDRQFILSSKKLLLSDSGFYLCAWTLQGQQYFGPGTRLTVT.

The gene calls are TRBV28 and TRBJ2-7; the D is unclear. The CDR3 length is 11 residues. Germline V gene data show CDR1 as MDHEN and CDR2 as SYDVKM. The germline V and J ends were trimmed by 5 bases and 3 bases, with 5 bases remaining between them. CDR3 region: CASSLHYEQYF. In nucleotides, the CDR3 is TGTGCCAGCAGTCTTCACTACGAGCAGTACTTC.

The chain combines TRBV3-1 (or the pseudogene TRBV3-2) with TRBJ1-4; D is unresolved. Germline-derived CDR1 and CDR2 are LGHDT and YNNKEL (reference sequence). V was shortened by 3 bases and J by 0 bases, with 11 bases between the two germline ends. There are 16 residues in the CDR3. In DNA, the CDR3 is TGTGCCAGCAGCCAGGGAGGCCCTGCAACTAATGAAAAACTGTTTTTT. As protein: CASSQGGPATNEKLFF.

V usage is TRBV30 and J usage is TRBJ2-1, with D hard to call. Germline CDR1 GTSNPN, CDR2 SVGIG (reference sequence). V gave up 3 bases and J gave up 2 bases, with 11 bases separating them. The CDR3 sequence is 14 residues long. CDR3 coding DNA: TGTGCCTGGAGCGCGGTACCCCCCTACAATGAGCAGTTCTTC. This codes for CAWSAVPPYNEQFF. Full variable domain (outside the CDR3, taken from reference TRBV30 and TRBJ2-1): SQTIHQWPATLVQPVGSPLSLECTVEGTSNPNLYWYRQAAGRGLQLLFYSVGIGQISSEVPQNLSASRPQDRQFILSSKKLLLSDSGFYLCAWSAVPPYNEQFFGPGTRLTVL.

The chain combines TRBV6-5 with TRBJ1-2; 7 bases are shared with TRBD1. Germline CDR1 reads MNHEY; CDR2 reads SVGAGI. The CDR3 runs to 14 residues. The trim removed 6 bases at V and 5 bases at J, leaving 9 bases unmatched. The CDR3 DNA reads as TGTGCCAGCAGGAAGGACAGGTGGGGGTATGGCTACACCTTC. Translation: CASRKDRWGYGYTF.

The rearrangement uses TRBV3-1 (or the pseudogene TRBV3-2) and TRBJ2-2; 13 nucleotides align to TRBD2. The J segment lost 5 bases and the V segment lost 4 bases, leaving 7 bases of the junction unmatched. CDR1 is LGHDT and CDR2 is YNNKEL in the germline V gene (reference sequence). This CDR3 is built from 17 residues. The CDR3 nucleotides read TGTGCCAGCAGCCTGTGGACTAGCGGGGGCCAGACCGGGGAGCTGTTTTTT. Translated: CASSLWTSGGQTGELFF.